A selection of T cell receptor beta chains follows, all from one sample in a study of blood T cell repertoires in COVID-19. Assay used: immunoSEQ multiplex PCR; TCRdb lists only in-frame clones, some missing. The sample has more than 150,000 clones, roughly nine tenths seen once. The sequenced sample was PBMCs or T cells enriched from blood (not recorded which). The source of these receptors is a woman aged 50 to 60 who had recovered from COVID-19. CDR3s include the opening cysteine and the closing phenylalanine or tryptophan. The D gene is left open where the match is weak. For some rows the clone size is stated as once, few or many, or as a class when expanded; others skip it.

CDR3 protein: CASSARLAGTEAFF
CDR3 DNA: TGTGCCAGCAGTGCCCGTCTAGCAGGCACTGAAGCTTTCTTT
clone size: -
V gene: TRBV3-1/TRBV3-2
J gene: TRBJ1-1
D gene: -

CDR3 protein: CASSKGQGVNSGELFF
CDR3 DNA: TGTGCCAGCAGTAAGGGACAGGGTGTTAACTCCGGGGAGCTGTTTTTT
clone size: -
V gene: TRBV28
J gene: TRBJ2-2
D gene: TRBD1

CDR3 protein: CASSPIDQQGNSGEQYF
CDR3 DNA: TGTGCCAGCAGCCCCATAGACCAACAGGGGAACTCGGGCGAGCAGTACTTC
clone size: -
V gene: TRBV6-2/TRBV6-3
J gene: TRBJ2-7
D gene: TRBD1

CDR3 protein: CASSSQPGQGIAFF
CDR3 DNA: TGTGCCAGTAGTAGCCAGCCGGGACAGGGGATAGCTTTCTTT
clone size: -
V gene: TRBV19
J gene: TRBJ1-1
D gene: TRBD1

CDR3 protein: CASSLSTSGTGENEQFF
CDR3 DNA: TGTGCCAGTAGTCTTTCTACATCCGGGACAGGGGAGAATGAGCAGTTCTTC
clone size: -
V gene: TRBV19
J gene: TRBJ2-1
D gene: TRBD1

CDR3 protein: CASSRTAGGGYEQYF
CDR3 DNA: TGTGCCAGCAGCCGGACCGCCGGGGGAGGGTACGAGCAGTACTTC
clone size: -
V gene: TRBV3-1/TRBV3-2
J gene: TRBJ2-7
D gene: TRBD2

CDR3 protein: CASSSRRDRVGEQYF
CDR3 DNA: TGTGCCAGCAGCTCCCGGCGGGACAGGGTGGGTGAGCAGTACTTC
clone size: few
V gene: TRBV11-3
J gene: TRBJ2-7
D gene: TRBD1

CDR3 protein: CASSTSGSADTQYF
CDR3 DNA: TGTGCCAGTAGTACTAGCGGGAGTGCAGATACGCAGTATTTT
clone size: -
V gene: TRBV19
J gene: TRBJ2-3
D gene: TRBD2

CDR3 protein: CASSLDRNSPLHF
CDR3 DNA: TGTGCCAGCAGTTTGGACAGGAATTCACCCCTCCACTTT
clone size: -
V gene: TRBV6-5
J gene: TRBJ1-6
D gene: TRBD1

CDR3 protein: CSVLDRGRNQPQHF
CDR3 DNA: TGCAGCGTTCTAGACAGGGGGCGAAATCAGCCCCAGCATTTT
clone size: -
V gene: TRBV29-1
J gene: TRBJ1-5
D gene: TRBD1

CDR3 protein: CASSRGQRETQYF
CDR3 DNA: TGTGCCAGCAGCCGGGGACAGCGAGAGACCCAGTACTTC
clone size: -
V gene: TRBV5-4
J gene: TRBJ2-5
D gene: TRBD1

CDR3 protein: CASSAYTTDTQYF
CDR3 DNA: TGTGCCAGCAGCGCCTATACCACAGATACGCAGTATTTT
clone size: -
V gene: TRBV11-1
J gene: TRBJ2-3
D gene: -

CDR3 protein: CASTAGGSQPGELFF
CDR3 DNA: TGTGCCAGCACCGCTGGAGGTAGCCAACCCGGGGAGCTGTTTTTT
clone size: -
V gene: TRBV5-4
J gene: TRBJ2-2
D gene: -

CDR3 protein: CASARQGVPYEQYF
CDR3 DNA: TGTGCCAGCGCTAGACAGGGGGTCCCCTACGAGCAGTACTTC
clone size: -
V gene: TRBV9
J gene: TRBJ2-7
D gene: TRBD1

CDR3 protein: CASSPSGRDVGANVLTF
CDR3 DNA: TGTGCCAGCAGTCCGAGTGGGCGGGACGTCGGGGCCAACGTCCTGACTTTC
clone size: -
V gene: TRBV6-4
J gene: TRBJ2-6
D gene: -

CDR3 protein: CASSQDPLRETSGYNEQFF
CDR3 DNA: TGCGCCAGCAGCCAAGATCCGCTAAGGGAGACTAGCGGCTACAATGAGCAGTTCTTC
clone size: -
V gene: TRBV4-3
J gene: TRBJ2-1
D gene: TRBD2

CDR3 protein: CATSDAGGDYGYTF
CDR3 DNA: TGTGCCACCAGTGACGCAGGGGGCGACTATGGCTACACCTTC
clone size: -
V gene: TRBV24-1
J gene: TRBJ1-2
D gene: TRBD1

CDR3 protein: CATSRVLRGGGNQPQHF
CDR3 DNA: TGTGCCACCAGCAGAGTCCTTAGAGGAGGGGGCAATCAGCCCCAGCATTTT
clone size: -
V gene: TRBV15
J gene: TRBJ1-5
D gene: -

CDR3 protein: CASSYSTRVENTEAFF
CDR3 DNA: TGTGCCAGCAGTTACTCGACCCGGGTGGAAAACACTGAAGCTTTCTTT
clone size: -
V gene: TRBV6-5
J gene: TRBJ1-1
D gene: -

CDR3 protein: CASSPGGTTYEQYF
CDR3 DNA: TGTGCCAGCAGCCCCGGGGGGACCACCTACGAGCAGTACTTC
clone size: -
V gene: TRBV7-9
J gene: TRBJ2-7
D gene: TRBD2

CDR3 protein: CASSSYPTGRNTEAFF
CDR3 DNA: TGCGCCAGCAGCTCTTACCCGACAGGGAGGAACACTGAAGCTTTCTTT
clone size: once
V gene: TRBV5-1
J gene: TRBJ1-1
D gene: TRBD1

CDR3 protein: CASRTGRTDTGELFF
CDR3 DNA: TGTGCCAGCAGAACGGGACGGACAGACACCGGGGAGCTGTTTTTT
clone size: -
V gene: TRBV6-5
J gene: TRBJ2-2
D gene: -

CDR3 protein: CASSQGVYNEQFF
CDR3 DNA: TGCGCCAGCAGCCAAGGAGTATACAATGAGCAGTTCTTC
clone size: -
V gene: TRBV4-3
J gene: TRBJ2-1
D gene: -

CDR3 protein: CASSVQDTQYF
CDR3 DNA: TGTGCCAGCAGTGTACAAGATACGCAGTATTTT
clone size: -
V gene: TRBV28
J gene: TRBJ2-3
D gene: -

CDR3 protein: CAISARTGLAERTDTQYF
CDR3 DNA: TGTGCCATCAGTGCCCGCACGGGACTAGCGGAGCGCACAGATACGCAGTATTTT
clone size: -
V gene: TRBV10-3
J gene: TRBJ2-3
D gene: TRBD2

CDR3 protein: CASSPQGGYEQYF
CDR3 DNA: TGTGCCAGTAGTCCCCAGGGGGGCTACGAGCAGTACTTC
clone size: once
V gene: TRBV19
J gene: TRBJ2-7
D gene: -

CDR3 protein: CASSPYLGRDEQYF
CDR3 DNA: TGTGCCAGCAGCCCTTATCTGGGGCGCGACGAGCAGTACTTC
clone size: -
V gene: TRBV3-1/TRBV3-2
J gene: TRBJ2-7
D gene: -

CDR3 protein: CASSHPGTAVIEQFF
CDR3 DNA: TGTGCCAGCAGCCATCCTGGGACTGCCGTTATTGAGCAGTTCTTC
clone size: -
V gene: TRBV3-1/TRBV3-2
J gene: TRBJ2-1
D gene: -

CDR3 protein: CASSNGSPAMGRYNEQFF
CDR3 DNA: TGTGCCAGTAGTAATGGCTCTCCCGCGATGGGGCGATACAATGAGCAGTTCTTC
clone size: -
V gene: TRBV19
J gene: TRBJ2-1
D gene: -

CDR3 protein: CASSSTGTEAETQYF
CDR3 DNA: TGTGCCAGCAGTTCCACCGGGACAGAGGCAGAGACCCAGTACTTC
clone size: -
V gene: TRBV6-2/TRBV6-3
J gene: TRBJ2-5
D gene: TRBD1

CDR3 protein: CARGQQETQYF
CDR3 DNA: TGTGCCCGGGGACAGCAAGAGACCCAGTACTTC
clone size: -
V gene: TRBV2
J gene: TRBJ2-5
D gene: TRBD1

CDR3 protein: CASSPEGEQPQHF
CDR3 DNA: TGCGCCAGCAGCCCTGAAGGGGAACAGCCCCAGCATTTT
clone size: -
V gene: TRBV5-1
J gene: TRBJ1-5
D gene: -

CDR3 protein: CASSLRDRGVSPLHF
CDR3 DNA: TGTGCCAGCAGCCTCCGGGACAGGGGGGTGTCACCCCTCCACTTT
clone size: -
V gene: TRBV27
J gene: TRBJ1-6
D gene: TRBD1

CDR3 protein: CASSWGVLAGGVNEQFF
CDR3 DNA: TGTGCCAGCAGCTGGGGGGTGCTAGCGGGAGGGGTCAATGAGCAGTTCTTC
clone size: once
V gene: TRBV5-6
J gene: TRBJ2-1
D gene: TRBD2

CDR3 protein: CATSRAGNSNQPQHF
CDR3 DNA: TGTGCCACCAGCAGAGCAGGGAATAGCAATCAGCCCCAGCATTTT
clone size: -
V gene: TRBV15
J gene: TRBJ1-5
D gene: -

CDR3 protein: CASSHRTANEKLFF
CDR3 DNA: TGTGCCAGCAGCCACAGGACAGCTAATGAAAAACTGTTTTTT
clone size: few
V gene: TRBV3-1/TRBV3-2
J gene: TRBJ1-4
D gene: -

CDR3 protein: CASSYGERGRANTGELFF
CDR3 DNA: TGTGCCAGCAGTTACGGGGAGAGGGGGCGAGCTAACACCGGGGAGCTGTTTTTT
clone size: -
V gene: TRBV6-2/TRBV6-3
J gene: TRBJ2-2
D gene: TRBD1

CDR3 protein: CASSPRRRGYEQYF
CDR3 DNA: TGTGCCAGCTCACCACGGCGTAGGGGTTACGAGCAGTACTTC
clone size: -
V gene: TRBV18
J gene: TRBJ2-7
D gene: -

CDR3 protein: CASSKVLGSSYNEQFF
CDR3 DNA: TGTGCCAGCAGCAAAGTACTAGGAAGCTCCTACAATGAGCAGTTCTTC
clone size: -
V gene: TRBV11-3
J gene: TRBJ2-1
D gene: -

CDR3 protein: CASSPRGGETQYF
CDR3 DNA: TGTGCCAGCAGCCCAAGGGGAGGCGAGACCCAGTACTTC
clone size: -
V gene: TRBV7-3
J gene: TRBJ2-5
D gene: -

CDR3 protein: CASRGGQPNGELFF
CDR3 DNA: TGTGCCAGCAGGGGGGGGCAGCCCAACGGGGAGCTGTTTTTT
clone size: -
V gene: TRBV6-5
J gene: TRBJ2-2
D gene: -

CDR3 protein: CASSKVDSNSGANVLTF
CDR3 DNA: TGTGCCAGCAGTAAAGTAGACAGTAACTCTGGGGCCAACGTCCTGACTTTC
clone size: medium-sized
V gene: TRBV27
J gene: TRBJ2-6
D gene: -

CDR3 protein: CASSLGSYSNQPQHF
CDR3 DNA: TGTGCCAGCAGTTTAGGCTCTTATAGCAATCAGCCCCAGCATTTT
clone size: -
V gene: TRBV28
J gene: TRBJ1-5
D gene: -

CDR3 protein: CASSISGASYNEQFF
CDR3 DNA: TGCGCCAGCAGTATCAGCGGGGCAAGCTACAATGAGCAGTTCTTC
clone size: -
V gene: TRBV10-2
J gene: TRBJ2-1
D gene: TRBD2

CDR3 protein: CAISESTSIFLF
CDR3 DNA: TGTGCCATCAGTGAGTCTACGTCTATCTTCCTCTTC
clone size: -
V gene: TRBV10-3
J gene: TRBJ2-7
D gene: -

CDR3 protein: CASSPLGEAETQYF
CDR3 DNA: TGTGCCAGCAGCCCCCTCGGTGAAGCAGAGACCCAGTACTTC
clone size: -
V gene: TRBV11-3
J gene: TRBJ2-5
D gene: -

CDR3 protein: CASSDPSESSTDTQYF
CDR3 DNA: TGTGCCAGCAGTGATCCTAGCGAATCTAGCACAGATACGCAGTATTTT
clone size: few
V gene: TRBV2
J gene: TRBJ2-3
D gene: -

CDR3 protein: CASSLGVWGGWSSYNEQFF
CDR3 DNA: TGTGCCAGCAGCTTAGGCGTCTGGGGGGGTTGGAGCTCCTACAATGAGCAGTTCTTC
clone size: -
V gene: TRBV5-4
J gene: TRBJ2-1
D gene: TRBD2

CDR3 protein: CASRKTRDSNQPQHF
CDR3 DNA: TGTGCCAGCAGGAAAACCAGGGATAGCAATCAGCCCCAGCATTTT
clone size: -
V gene: TRBV2
J gene: TRBJ1-5
D gene: -

CDR3 protein: CASSQLKRADSYNEQFF
CDR3 DNA: TGCGCCAGCAGCCAATTAAAGCGGGCTGACTCCTACAATGAGCAGTTCTTC
clone size: -
V gene: TRBV4-1
J gene: TRBJ2-1
D gene: -

CDR3 protein: CASSTGGLAGLTGELFF
CDR3 DNA: TGTGCCAGCAGTACCGGGGGACTAGCGGGCCTCACCGGGGAGCTGTTTTTT
clone size: once
V gene: TRBV2
J gene: TRBJ2-2
D gene: TRBD2

CDR3 protein: CSVDARQGAGELFF
CDR3 DNA: TGCAGCGTTGATGCCCGCCAGGGGGCCGGGGAGCTGTTTTTT
clone size: -
V gene: TRBV29-1
J gene: TRBJ2-2
D gene: TRBD1

CDR3 protein: CASSLVGTGDGTQYF
CDR3 DNA: TGTGCCAGCAGCTTAGTGGGGACAGGGGATGGGACCCAGTACTTC
clone size: -
V gene: TRBV7-2
J gene: TRBJ2-5
D gene: TRBD1

CDR3 protein: CASSPPTAQGTEAFF
CDR3 DNA: TGCGCCAGCAGCCCGCCGACAGCCCAAGGCACTGAAGCTTTCTTT
clone size: -
V gene: TRBV5-1
J gene: TRBJ1-1
D gene: -

CDR3 protein: CAWSEDSSGNTIYF
CDR3 DNA: TGTGCCTGGAGTGAGGACAGCTCTGGAAACACCATATATTTT
clone size: -
V gene: TRBV30
J gene: TRBJ1-3
D gene: -

CDR3 protein: CASSFGDNYQPQHF
CDR3 DNA: TGTGCCAGCAGCTTCGGGGACAACTATCAGCCCCAGCATTTT
clone size: -
V gene: TRBV7-9
J gene: TRBJ1-5
D gene: -